This T cell receptor beta chain was obtained from a study of blood T cell repertoires in COVID-19. The overall study: Samples taken during acute and convalescent COVID-19 were collected in the United States, Italy and Spain. From T cells, B-cell-depleted T cells, or PBMCs came the material, which was cDNA or gDNA.

This clone was recorded a few times. Original processing methods: The assay estimated nucleated cells by amplifying reference gene primers. Only in-frame clones appear in the TCRdb table, and some are missing; sequencing was by immunoSEQ multiplex PCR. V, J and clone size derive from that table, while D and trimming were established from the DNA sequence. The data contain about 170,000 clones, approximately 88% of them singletons. The sequence was collected from an older woman with acute or convalescent COVID-19. Sequencing was done on a sample of peripheral blood.

DNA for the CDR3: TGCAGCGGCGGGACAGGGGCCTACAATGAGCAGTTCTTC. Its protein is CSGGTGAYNEQFF. This chain uses TRBV29-1 with TRBJ2-1; 10 bases map to TRBD1. CDR3 length: 13 residues. Germline V gives CDR1 SQVTM, CDR2 ANQGSEA. V shed 7 bases and J 2 bases; nucleotides not matched to a gene: 2.